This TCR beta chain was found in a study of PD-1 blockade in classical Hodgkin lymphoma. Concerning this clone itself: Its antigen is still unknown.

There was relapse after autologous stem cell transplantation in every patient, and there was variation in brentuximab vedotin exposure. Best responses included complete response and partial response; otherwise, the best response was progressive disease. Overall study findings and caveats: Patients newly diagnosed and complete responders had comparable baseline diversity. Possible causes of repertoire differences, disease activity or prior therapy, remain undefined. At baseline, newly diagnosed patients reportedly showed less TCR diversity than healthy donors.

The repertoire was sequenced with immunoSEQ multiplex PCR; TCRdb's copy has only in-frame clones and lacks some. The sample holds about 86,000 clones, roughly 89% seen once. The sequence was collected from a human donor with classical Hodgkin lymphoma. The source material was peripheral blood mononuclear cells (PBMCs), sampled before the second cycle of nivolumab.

CDR3 DNA: TGCGCCAGCAGTCAATGCGGGGGGAAACTGTTTTTT. This encodes CASSQCGGKLFF. This chain uses TRBV23-1 with TRBJ1-4, with D perhaps matching TRBD1 (5 bases). TRBV23-1 is an open reading frame, and its role is uncertain. CDR3 length: 12 residues. Trimming stripped 1 base from V and 11 bases from J, with 8 bases between.